What follows are 21 T cell receptor beta chains derived from one specimen sequenced in a study of T cell responses to AZD1222 COVID-19 vaccine. This table comes from immunoSEQ multiplex PCR, and its TCRdb copy is limited to in-frame clones, with some not included. The repertoire includes 90,000 to 120,000 clones, more than 70% of them detected once, and less than 4% sits in the top ten. This specimen consisted of peripheral blood, obtained on day 0 of MenACWY control vaccination. These receptors were taken from an adult in good health.

The gene calls are TRBV19 and TRBJ2-7, with D hard to call. V was cut by 5 bases and J by 7 bases, with 12 bases left in between. The CDR3 has 12 residues. CDR1 and CDR2 from the germline V gene are LNHDA and SQIVND (reference sequence). The CDR3 region is CASSPHPPEQYF. The CDR3 region has the DNA TGTGCCAGTAGTCCCCATCCACCGGAGCAGTACTTC. Using reference TRBV19 and TRBJ2-7 for the parts outside the CDR3, the full variable domain is DGGITQSPKYLFRKEGQNVTLSCEQNLNHDAMYWYRQDPGQGLRLIYYSQIVNDFQKGDIAEGYSVSREKKESFPLTVTSAQKNPTAFYLCASSPHPPEQYFGPGTRLTVT.

This clone was seen a handful of times. The chain links TRBV4-3 to TRBJ1-2; D unclear. The CDR3 has 15 residues. Germline CDR1 reads LGHNA; CDR2 reads YSLEER. Trimming took off 0 bases at V and 1 base at J, with 9 bases between the two ends. CDR3 sequence reads: CASSQDGSYNYGYTF. CDR3 bases: TGCGCCAGCAGCCAAGATGGCAGCTATAACTATGGCTACACCTTC.

This clone was counted a single time. The rearrangement uses TRBV7-9 and TRBJ1-4, with D perhaps TRBD1 (6 bases). The CDR3 has 15 residues. The V end was cut by 2 bases, the J end by 8 bases, with 15 bases between. Germline CDR1 and CDR2: SEHNR and FQNEAQ (reference sequence). CDR3 in DNA: TGTGCCAGCAGCTTAACAGGGAGAGTTCGGGAAAAACTGTTTTTT. Translation gives CASSLTGRVREKLFF.

V and J are TRBV28 and TRBJ2-7; weak D call: TRBD1 (6 bases). The CDR3 extends over 15 amino acids. Germline V gene lookup returns CDR1 MDHEN and CDR2 SYDVKM. The germline V and J ends were trimmed by 2 bases and 5 bases, with 16 bases remaining between them. The CDR3 loop is CASSLGRQAVHEQYF. For the CDR3, the DNA is TGTGCCAGCAGTTTAGGCCGACAGGCTGTCCACGAGCAGTACTTC.

V is TRBV19 and J is TRBJ2-2, with D possibly being TRBD1 (6 bases). The V end lost 3 bases, the J end lost 6 bases, and 11 bases lay between the germline ends. The CDR3 runs to 14 residues. In germline, CDR1 is LNHDA, CDR2 SQIVND (reference sequence). The CDR3 loop reads CASSIQGWAGELFF. DNA for the CDR3: TGTGCCAGTAGTATTCAGGGGTGGGCCGGGGAGCTGTTTTTT.

The chain carries TRBV7-2 and TRBJ1-2; 8 bases fit TRBD1. The V gene end was trimmed by 2 bases and the J gene end by 5 bases; junction bases not matched to a gene: 4. The length of the CDR3 is 14 residues. Germline V gene data show CDR1 as SGHTA and CDR2 as FQGNSA. CDR3 sequence (DNA): TGTGCCAGCAGCTTATACAGGGGGGGATATGGCTACACCTTC. It yields the protein CASSLYRGGYGYTF.

V and J are TRBV3-1 (or the pseudogene TRBV3-2) and TRBJ1-4, with D unresolved. The CDR3 covers 14 residues. Trimming took 0 bases from V and 8 from J, leaving 10 bases between them. The germline V gene has CDR1 LGHDT and CDR2 YNNKEL (reference sequence). The CDR3 region is CASSQDLHGEKLFF. Written as DNA, the CDR3 is TGTGCCAGCAGCCAAGATTTGCACGGCGAAAAACTGTTTTTT.

The V and J genes are TRBV3-1 (or the pseudogene TRBV3-2) and TRBJ1-2; possibly TRBD1 for D (5 bases). CDR1 and CDR2 from the germline V gene are LGHDT and YNNKEL (reference sequence). Trimming removed 4 bases from V and 0 bases from J, with 12 bases in between. The CDR3 spans 15 residues. CDR3 residues: CASSPTVTANYGYTF. The CDR3, as DNA: TGTGCCAGCAGCCCGACAGTCACAGCTAACTATGGCTACACCTTC.

The genes are TRBV21-1 and TRBJ1-5; the table calls TRBD1, which could not be checked here. TRBV21-1 is classified as a pseudogene. The CDR3 loop spans 12 amino acids. As DNA, the CDR3 is TGTGCCAGCAGCCCGCGAATCCAGGCCCAGCATTTT. Translation: CASSPRIQAQHF.

The chain uses TRBV5-1 and TRBJ2-7; either TRBD1 or TRBD2 may supply D (5 bases each). From germline, CDR1 is SGHRS and CDR2 YFSETQ. V gave up 0 bases and J gave up 0 bases, with 10 bases separating them. The CDR3 spans 15 residues. In DNA, the CDR3 is TGCGCCAGCAGCTTGGGGGCAGGGACCTCCTACGAGCAGTACTTC. As protein: CASSLGAGTSYEQYF.

The rearrangement joins TRBV11-2 to TRBJ2-3, with D perhaps given as TRBD1 or TRBD2 (5 bases each). Looked up from germline, CDR1 is SGHAT and CDR2 is FQNNGV. The length of the CDR3 is 17 residues. V dropped 0 bases and J dropped 3 bases, with 16 bases sitting between them. The CDR3 loop is CASSLDFWLGETDTQYF. The DNA of the CDR3 is TGTGCCAGCAGCTTAGATTTTTGGTTGGGGGAAACAGATACGCAGTATTTT.

V and J are TRBV7-2 and TRBJ1-5; TRBD1 is a possible D gene (5 bases). The CDR3 has 14 residues. V gave up 1 base and J gave up 6 bases, with 10 bases separating them. The germline V gene has CDR1 SGHTA and CDR2 FQGNSA. In DNA form, the CDR3 reads TGTGCCAGCAGCTTAGATGAGGGGAGTCAGCCCCAGCATTTT. It codes for CASSLDEGSQPQHF.

J is TRBJ2-5 and V is TRBV5-1; TRBD1 is a possible D gene (6 bases). The germline V gene has CDR1 SGHRS and CDR2 YFSETQ. V was clipped by 0 bases and J by 2 bases, with 17 bases between them. The CDR3 is 17 residues long. This CDR3 reads CASSLEIGGQYQETQYF. The CDR3 DNA is TGCGCCAGCAGCTTGGAAATCGGCGGACAGTATCAAGAGACCCAGTACTTC.

The chain joins TRBV2 to TRBJ1-1, with 10 positions matching TRBD1. Germline V CDR1 and CDR2: SNHLY, FYNNEI. J was trimmed by 2 bases and V by 5 bases; bases with no gene match: 2. The CDR3 is made up of 14 amino acids. CDR3 loop: CASSRTGGNTEAFF. CDR3 coding DNA: TGTGCCAGCAGTAGGACAGGGGGAAACACTGAAGCTTTCTTT.

The chain employs TRBV6-5 and TRBJ2-7; possibly TRBD1 for D (5 bases). V was trimmed by 0 bases and J by 2 bases, leaving 8 bases between them. The CDR3 totals 14 residues. Germline V gene data show CDR1 as MNHEY and CDR2 as SVGAGI. The CDR3 here is CASSYSRGPYEQYF. CDR3 nucleotide sequence: TGTGCCAGCAGTTACTCTAGGGGCCCCTACGAGCAGTACTTC.

The rearrangement uses TRBV5-1 and TRBJ2-7; TRBD2 matches 16 bases. CDR3 length: 19 residues. Germline trimming cut 0 bases from V and 5 bases from J; bases unmatched to any gene: 11. Germline-derived CDR1 and CDR2 are SGHRS and YFSETQ. The CDR3 sequence is CASSLVGTSGGADRDEQYF. The CDR3 nucleotides are TGCGCCAGCAGCTTGGTCGGGACTAGCGGGGGGGCCGATCGGGACGAGCAGTACTTC.

The rearrangement uses TRBV19 and TRBJ2-3; D gene uncertain. The CDR3 is 14 amino acids. The germline CDR1 and CDR2 sequences are LNHDA and SQIVND (reference sequence). Trimming shortened V by 5 bases and J by 6 bases, and 15 bases separated the two germline ends. CDR3 nucleotide sequence: TGTGCCAGTAGTTTCACTGTTCCTTCGGATACGCAGTATTTT. This codes for CASSFTVPSDTQYF. Supplemented by reference TRBV19 and TRBJ2-3, the full variable domain reads DGGITQSPKYLFRKEGQNVTLSCEQNLNHDAMYWYRQDPGQGLRLIYYSQIVNDFQKGDIAEGYSVSREKKESFPLTVTSAQKNPTAFYLCASSFTVPSDTQYFGPGTRLTVL.

V is TRBV5-1 and J is TRBJ1-2; D is ambiguous. The V end was cut by 5 bases, the J end by 4 bases, with 12 bases between. The CDR3 is 13 residues long. Germline CDR1 and CDR2: SGHRS and YFSETQ. The CDR3 spells CASSPDGLYGYTF. The DNA of the CDR3 is TGCGCCAGCAGTCCGGACGGTCTCTATGGCTACACCTTC.

This chain connects TRBV9 to TRBJ1-3, with D possibly being TRBD1 (5 bases). The CDR3 runs 16 residues. CDR1 is SGDLS and CDR2 is YYNGEE in the germline V gene. V lost 6 bases to trimming and J lost 0 bases, with 16 bases between them. CDR3 coding DNA: TGTGCCAGCACCCCTCGGGACGGGAGCTCTGGAAACACCATATATTTT. It encodes CASTPRDGSSGNTIYF.

The J gene is TRBJ2-5, the V gene TRBV29-1; D remains ambiguous. V lost 1 base to trimming and J lost 4 bases, with 10 bases between them. The germline V gene has CDR1 SQVTM and CDR2 ANQGSEA. This CDR3 comprises 13 residues. The CDR3 loop reads CSVEGVSGETQYF. The CDR3 nucleotides are TGCAGCGTTGAAGGGGTCTCAGGAGAGACCCAGTACTTC. Full variable domain (rest looked up from reference TRBV29-1 and TRBJ2-5): SAVISQKPSRDICQRGTSLTIQCQVDSQVTMMFWYRQQPGQSLTLIATANQGSEATYESGFVIDKFPISRPNLTFSTLTVSNMSPEDSSIYLCSVEGVSGETQYFGPGTRLLVL.

The chain carries TRBV2 and TRBJ1-4; D is ambiguous. CDR1 is SNHLY and CDR2 is FYNNEI in the germline V gene. This CDR3 contains 15 residues. V shed 2 bases and J shed 3 bases, with 10 bases lying between them. The CDR3 DNA reads TGTGCCAGCAGTGAATATCCCGGATCTAATGAAAAACTGTTTTTT. The encoded protein is CASSEYPGSNEKLFF.